Presented here are 30 T cell receptor beta chains from one specimen sequenced in a study of T cells in Graves' hyperthyroidism and ophthalmopathy. The source material, RNA transcripts, was used to amplify TCR beta CDR3 regions. A first-round RT-PCR of the TCR CDR3 used the HTBI primer set. One entry per CDR3 protein, called by TCRdb with MiXCR from the multiplex PCR reads. The repertoire has over 500,000 distinct CDR3 sequences, 15% to 20% of them found once; the top ten carry about 16%. Sequenced input: blood. The receptor set was obtained from a woman younger than 30 with Graves' ophthalmopathy.

There are many counts of this clonotype. This chain joins TRBV7-8 and TRBJ1-1; D remains ambiguous. Germline V gives CDR1 SGHVS, CDR2 FQNEAQ. The CDR3 length is 16 residues. Deletions cut 6 bases from V and 3 bases from J, with 20 bases between. The chain's CDR3 is CASRVNLGLSYTEAFF. In DNA form, the CDR3 reads TGTGCCAGCAGGGTTAACTTAGGGTTAAGTTACACTGAAGCTTTCTTT. Full variable domain (outside the CDR3, taken from reference TRBV7-8 and TRBJ1-1): GAGVSQSPRYKVAKRGQDVALRCDPISGHVSLFWYQQALGQGPEFLTYFQNEAQLDKSGLPSDRFFAERPEGSVSTLKIQRTQQEDSAVYLCASRVNLGLSYTEAFFGQGTRLTVV.

The J gene is TRBJ1-2, the V gene TRBV29-1; TRBD1 is a possible D gene (5 bases). Germline V gene sequence: CDR1 SQVTM, CDR2 ANQGSEA. This CDR3 has 14 amino acids. Trimming removed 7 bases at V and 4 bases at J, with 19 bases between. The DNA for the CDR3 is TGCAGCGCGGGTTACGGGACGGCGAGCTATGGCTACACCTTC. This codes for CSAGYGTASYGYTF.

V usage is TRBV19 and J usage is TRBJ1-1; a possible D gene is TRBD1 (6 bases). The CDR3 extends over 14 amino acids. The V end was cut by 5 bases, the J end by 1 base, with 11 bases between. CDR1 and CDR2 from the germline V gene are LNHDA and SQIVND (reference sequence). The CDR3 nucleotides read TGTGCCAGTAGTCGGAGAGGGGGGAACACTGAAGCTTTCTTT. This translates into CASSRRGGNTEAFF.

In its sample, this clonotype was seen a few times. The chain is built from TRBV20-1 and TRBJ2-5; no clear D. This CDR3 spans 14 amino acids. Germline CDR1 DFQATT, CDR2 SNEGSKA (reference sequence). V shed 6 bases and J shed 0 bases, with 14 bases lying between them. The CDR3 here is CSACVSVYQETQYF. The CDR3 DNA follows: TGCAGTGCGTGCGTCAGCGTTTACCAAGAGACCCAGTACTTC.

The genes are TRBV7-6 and TRBJ2-7; 9 nucleotides agree with TRBD1. There are 15 residues in the CDR3. Losses at the gene ends were 1 base for V and 3 bases for J; bases not matched to a gene: 4. Germline V gene data show CDR1 as SGHVS and CDR2 as FNYEAQ. This chain's CDR3 is CASSLGTGVNYEQYF. CDR3 bases: TGTGCCAGCAGCTTAGGGACAGGGGTTAACTACGAGCAGTACTTC.

This clonotype was counted at least ten times. The CDR3 sequence: CASSQLSADQPQHF. CDR3 coding DNA: TGTGCCAGCAGCCAATTATCAGCTGATCAGCCCCAGCATTTT. This sequence joins TRBV3-1 and TRBJ1-5, with unresolved D. V gave up 2 bases and J gave up 5 bases, with 10 bases separating them. The CDR3 has 14 amino acids. The germline CDR1 and CDR2 sequences are LGHDT and YNNKEL (reference sequence).

There are many counts of this clonotype. The V gene is TRBV28, the J gene TRBJ2-2; TRBD2 agrees at 7 bases. The ends lost 7 bases at V and 2 bases at J; junction bases unmatched: 4. The CDR3 covers 14 residues. Germline CDR1 reads MDHEN; CDR2 reads SYDVKM. The CDR3 nucleotides are TGTGCCAGCACTCCGGGAGGCAACACCGGGGAGCTGTTTTTT. This sequence encodes CASTPGGNTGELFF.

V usage is TRBV5-4 and J usage is TRBJ1-5; the D is unclear. The V gene lost 0 bases and the J gene lost 7 bases, with 11 bases spanning the gap. The CDR3 loop spans 14 amino acids. Looked up from germline, CDR1 is SGHNT and CDR2 is YYREEE (reference sequence). CDR3 DNA: TGTGCCAGCAGCTTGGATGGGAGAAAACAGCCCCAGCATTTT. This sequence encodes CASSLDGRKQPQHF.

This clonotype was counted at least ten times. This rearrangement joins TRBV18 to TRBJ1-2, with D possibly being TRBD1 (5 bases). The CDR3 spans 14 residues. Germline V gene sequence: CDR1 KGHSH, CDR2 LQKENI. V was clipped by 3 bases and J by 5 bases, with 13 bases between them. CDR3 region: CASSPRQIDYGYTF. The CDR3 DNA is TGTGCCAGCTCACCTCGACAGATTGATTATGGCTACACCTTC.

The table lists this clonotype with many counts. The V and J genes are TRBV7-8 and TRBJ1-5; tentative D call: TRBD1 (5 bases). CDR1 SGHVS and CDR2 FQNEAQ come from the germline V gene. Trimming cost V 6 bases and J 4 bases, with 28 bases left between them. The CDR3 has 19 amino acids. This CDR3 reads CASSQIRGRQKQANQPQHF. The DNA for the CDR3 is TGTGCCAGCAGTCAAATCCGGGGAAGACAGAAACAGGCAAATCAGCCCCAGCATTTT.

This clonotype came up a few times. This sequence joins TRBV27 and TRBJ2-1; the match to TRBD2 covers 8 bases. V lost 10 bases and J lost 10; bases outside the gene matches: 18. Germline assignment: CDR1 MNHEY and CDR2 SMNVEV (reference sequence). The CDR3 contains 15 residues. The CDR3 bases are TGTGCCACCGCCCCCCTAGCGGGCCCCACCCTGGAGCAGTTCTTC. It is translated as CATAPLAGPTLEQFF.

This clonotype was detected ten times or more. This chain connects TRBV9 to TRBJ2-7; 7 positions match TRBD2. Germline V CDR1 and CDR2: SGDLS, YYNGEE. The CDR3 has 14 amino acids. V shed 1 base, J shed 0 bases, and the junction held 1 base outside the gene matches. The chain's CDR3 is CASSVSGASYEQYF. The CDR3 nucleotides read TGTGCCAGCAGCGTAAGCGGGGCCTCCTACGAGCAGTACTTC.

This clonotype came up many times. J is TRBJ2-1 and V is TRBV7-9; tentative D call: TRBD1 (6 bases). Deletions cut 5 bases from V and 8 bases from J, with 16 bases between. The CDR3 runs to 14 residues. CDR1 is SEHNR and CDR2 is FQNEAQ in the germline V gene (reference sequence). CDR3 residues: CASSHRQAGDEQFF. CDR3 DNA: TGTGCCAGCAGCCACAGACAGGCTGGGGATGAGCAGTTCTTC.

This clonotype was observed at least ten times. The CDR3 region has the DNA TGTGCCTGGCGTCAGCGCTCCTACAATGAGCAGTTCTTC. Translated, it gives CAWRQRSYNEQFF. V is TRBV30 and J is TRBJ2-1, with D unresolved. CDR1 GTSNPN and CDR2 SVGIG come from the germline V gene (reference sequence). The V end lost 5 bases, the J end lost 0 bases, and 8 bases lay between the germline ends. CDR3 size: 13 residues.

The chain employs TRBV20-1 and TRBJ2-7; TRBD2 might be the D (5 bases). The V gene's germline CDR1 is DFQATT and CDR2 SNEGSKA (reference sequence). The CDR3 extends over 13 amino acids. The V end lost 4 bases, the J end lost 3 bases, and 13 bases lay between the germline ends. This CDR3 reads CSATTTYYYEQYF. CDR3 in DNA: TGCAGTGCTACGACTACCTACTACTACGAGCAGTACTTC.

The genes are TRBV7-3 and TRBJ2-1; 15 nucleotides match TRBD2. CDR1 is SGHTA, CDR2 FQGTGA, per germline. Unmatched junction bases numbered 15, after V lost 5 bases and J lost 7 bases. The CDR3 has 19 residues. Here the CDR3 DNA reads TGTGCCAGCAGCCCCCTCGGGGGTGGACTAGCGGGAGGGACGAATGAGCAGTTCTTC. Protein product: CASSPLGGGLAGGTNEQFF.

This clonotype was seen ten or more times. The rearrangement links TRBV6-1 to TRBJ2-7; D possibly corresponds to TRBD1 (6 bases). This CDR3 is built from 14 residues. V lost 7 bases and J 2 bases, leaving 15 bases between the germline ends. CDR1 is MNHNS and CDR2 is SASEGT in the germline V gene. This chain's CDR3 is CASTLSGTPYEQYF. CDR3 coding DNA: TGTGCCAGCACCCTCTCCGGGACACCCTACGAGCAGTACTTC.

The sample holds a few counts of this clonotype. This chain connects TRBV19 to TRBJ2-1; 9 positions match TRBD2. The CDR3 length is 15 residues. Germline V gene lookup returns CDR1 LNHDA and CDR2 SQIVND (reference sequence). J gave up 3 bases and V 2 bases, and 2 bases lay outside the gene matches. The CDR3 sequence: CASSIPSGIYNEQFF. The CDR3, as DNA: TGTGCCAGTAGTATACCTAGCGGGATCTACAATGAGCAGTTCTTC.

This clonotype has ten or more counts. The chain joins TRBV5-1 to TRBJ2-3; 7 nucleotides agree with TRBD1. V shed 2 bases, J shed 1 base, and the junction held 1 base outside the gene matches. CDR1 is SGHRS, CDR2 YFSETQ, per germline. The CDR3 extends over 14 amino acids. CDR3 in amino acids: CASSFTGGTDTQYF. As DNA, the CDR3 is TGCGCCAGCAGCTTCACAGGGGGCACAGATACGCAGTATTTT.

Many counts were recorded for this clonotype. This chain connects TRBV30 to TRBJ1-5; D call uncertain. Trimming took 2 bases from V and 3 from J, leaving 8 bases between them. The CDR3 extends over 13 amino acids. CDR1 GTSNPN and CDR2 SVGIG come from the germline V gene (reference sequence). The CDR3, as DNA: TGTGCCTGGAGTCAAGACCACAATCAGCCCCAGCATTTT. Protein: CAWSQDHNQPQHF.

This clonotype has ten or more counts. CDR3 sequence: CASSLDGVYLEQYF. The CDR3 DNA sequence: TGTGCCAGCAGTCTGGACGGCGTCTACCTCGAGCAGTACTTC. The chain joins TRBV28 to TRBJ2-7, with D unresolved. From germline, CDR1 is MDHEN and CDR2 SYDVKM. The V end was cut by 5 bases, the J end by 6 bases, with 17 bases between. The CDR3 is made up of 14 amino acids.

This clonotype was recorded many times. This rearrangement joins TRBV2 to TRBJ2-2, with D uncertain. V lost 4 bases and J lost 1, with 7 bases in between. From germline, CDR1 is SNHLY and CDR2 FYNNEI. The CDR3 runs 14 residues. This CDR3 reads CASSALMNTGELFF. In nucleotides, the CDR3 is TGTGCCAGCAGTGCCTTGATGAACACCGGGGAGCTGTTTTTT.

The chain employs TRBV11-3 and TRBJ1-4, with D uncertain. The CDR3 has 16 amino acids. Germline CDR1 reads SGHNT; CDR2 reads YENEEA. The V and J ends lost 7 bases and 0 bases respectively, with 15 bases between them. CDR3 region: CASIKFQDPTNEKLFF. DNA of the CDR3: TGTGCCAGCATCAAATTCCAGGATCCAACTAATGAAAAACTGTTTTTT.

This clonotype has at least ten counts. This chain uses TRBV28 with TRBJ2-1, with D possibly TRBD2 on 7 matching bases. CDR3 size: 15 residues. V shed 3 bases and J shed 6 bases, with 15 bases lying between them. The germline V gene has CDR1 MDHEN and CDR2 SYDVKM. This CDR3 reads CASSFGGGIANEQFF. The CDR3 DNA is TGTGCCAGCAGTTTTGGGGGGGGCATCGCCAATGAGCAGTTCTTC.

The chain uses TRBV4-2 and TRBJ1-4; a weak D match, TRBD1 (5 bases). The CDR3 has 14 residues. Deletions cut 2 bases from V and 8 bases from J, with 12 bases between. Germline V gene data show CDR1 as LGHNA and CDR2 as YNFKEQ. The CDR3 loop reads CASSQLGAVEKLFF. The CDR3 DNA is TGTGCCAGCAGCCAATTAGGGGCGGTAGAAAAACTGTTTTTT.

The sample holds many counts of this clonotype. The chain employs TRBV20-1 and TRBJ2-5, with 13 positions matching TRBD2. The CDR3 has 15 amino acids. V was pared by 6 bases and J by 5 bases, with 9 bases of the junction left unmatched. The germline V gene has CDR1 DFQATT and CDR2 SNEGSKA (reference sequence). This CDR3 is CSATSGGNLQETQYF. In nucleotides, the CDR3 is TGCAGTGCGACTAGCGGGGGGAACCTCCAGGAGACCCAGTACTTC.

Many counts were recorded for this clonotype. The chain employs TRBV11-2 and TRBJ2-6; the D is unclear. Trimming pared 5 bases from V and 0 bases from J, leaving 11 bases between. CDR3 length: 16 amino acids. CDR1 and CDR2 from the germline V gene are SGHAT and FQNNGV. CDR3 in DNA: TGTGCCAGCAGCACCTACAAGGTCTCTGGGGCCAACGTCCTGACTTTC. Amino acid sequence: CASSTYKVSGANVLTF.

This clonotype was counted many times. V and J are TRBV27 and TRBJ2-7; the D gene is possibly TRBD2 (5 bases). Germline values: CDR1 MNHEY, CDR2 SMNVEV (reference sequence). Trimming cost V 6 bases and J 2 bases, with 20 bases left between them. The CDR3 length is 16 residues. CDR3 in amino acids: CASSLRTDLRAYEQYF. The CDR3 region has the DNA TGTGCCAGCAGCCTAAGGACTGACCTTCGGGCCTACGAGCAGTACTTC.

This clonotype was picked up a small number of times. CDR3 nucleotide sequence: TGTGCCAGCAGTTTATACAGGGCGGTAAGCAATCAGCCCCAGCATTTT. Translation gives CASSLYRAVSNQPQHF. The chain employs TRBV28 and TRBJ1-5; D is perhaps TRBD1 (6 bases). Germline values: CDR1 MDHEN, CDR2 SYDVKM. The CDR3 has 16 residues. V dropped 1 base and J dropped 1 base, with 11 bases sitting between them.

This clonotype was seen ten or more times. This chain joins TRBV20-1 and TRBJ2-5; 7 nucleotides agree with TRBD1. V was pared by 6 bases and J by 5 bases, with 6 bases of the junction left unmatched. The CDR3 is 12 residues long. Per germline, CDR1 DFQATT and CDR2 SNEGSKA (reference sequence). The CDR3, as DNA: TGCAGTGCGAGACAGGGTTTGGAGACCCAGTACTTC. Residues: CSARQGLETQYF.